These 7 T cell receptor beta chains came from one sample sequenced in a study of breast tumors, draining lymph nodes, adjacent tissues. TCRdb reprocessed the multiplex PCR reads via MiXCR and lists one record per CDR3 protein. The data hold 10,000 or so distinct CDR3 sequences, with under 55% observed a single time. The sequenced sample consisted of tumor-adjacent breast tissue. Receptor source: a female donor with breast cancer. Some clones in this sample may be carry-over from other donors' samples.

The J gene is TRBJ2-2, the V gene TRBV7-8; possible D gene TRBD1, 6 bases. Germline CDR1 SGHVS, CDR2 FQNEAQ. Deletions cut 1 base from V and 1 base from J, with 13 bases between. This CDR3 is 17 amino acids long. DNA of the CDR3: TGTGCCAGCAGCTTAGTATACAGGGCACAGAACACCGGGGAGCTGTTTTTT. Translated, it gives CASSLVYRAQNTGELFF.

The chain recombines TRBV12-3 or TRBV12-4 with TRBJ2-1; D is ambiguous. The CDR3 length is 13 residues. V was trimmed by 6 bases and J by 3 bases, leaving 9 bases between them. CDR3 loop: CASSRNSYNEQFF. For the CDR3, the DNA is TGTGCCAGCAGCCGCAACAGCTACAATGAGCAGTTCTTC.

This clonotype turned up a few times. A much larger clone differs by one base, so this may be a read error. V usage is TRBV2 and J usage is TRBJ1-1, with a possible D match to TRBD1 (6 bases). This CDR3 region has 13 residues. Trimming pared 6 bases from V and 6 bases from J, leaving 14 bases between. Germline CDR1 and CDR2: SNHLY and FYNNEI. The CDR3 spells CASSAGEGAEAFF. The CDR3 bases are TGTGCCAGCAGCGCAGGGGAAGGCGCTGAAGCTTTCTTT.

This chain connects TRBV2 to TRBJ2-1; D is unclear. With 3 bases removed from V and 4 bases from J, the gap between germline ends came to 10 bases. The CDR3 has 14 amino acids. From germline, CDR1 is SNHLY and CDR2 FYNNEI. The CDR3 nucleotides read TGTGCCAGCAGTGATCTGGGCGAGTACAATGAGCAGTTCTTC. Translated, it gives CASSDLGEYNEQFF.

This clonotype was detected many times. The chain couples TRBV28 to TRBJ1-3; tentatively, D is TRBD1 (6 bases). The CDR3 length is 14 residues. Germline V gives CDR1 MDHEN, CDR2 SYDVKM. V lost 8 bases and J lost 7, with 18 bases in between. CDR3 bases: TGTGCCAGCCTGCCCGGCAGAACAGGGAACACCATATATTTT. It encodes CASLPGRTGNTIYF.

This clonotype is classed as large. The chain joins TRBV7-9 to TRBJ2-2; D may be TRBD1 or TRBD2 (5 bases each). The length of the CDR3 is 15 residues. Deletions cut 5 bases from V and 2 bases from J, with 12 bases between. Looked up from germline, CDR1 is SEHNR and CDR2 is FQNEAQ (reference sequence). The DNA for the CDR3 is TGTGCCAGCAGCCTAAGGGACCCCAACACCGGGGAGCTGTTTTTT. This encodes CASSLRDPNTGELFF.

The genes are TRBV7-2 and TRBJ2-1; 8 bases are shared with TRBD1. Germline CDR1 and CDR2: SGHTA and FQGNSA. The CDR3 contains 10 residues. V shed 11 bases and J 9 bases; nucleotides not matched to a gene: 3. In nucleotides, the CDR3 is TGTGCCGCAGGGGGCACTGAGCAGTTCTTC. It specifies CAAGGTEQFF.